Each of the 15 T cell receptor beta chains below was sequenced from the same sample in a study of shared clonotypes between healthy human individuals. Libraries were prepared by immunoSEQ multiplex PCR; TCRdb keeps only in-frame clonotypes and omits some of them. The data contain roughly 2 million clones, roughly 95% of them singletons. Source material: naive CD4+ T cells sorted from blood. Subset meaning: CD45RA+ positively selected. The receptors originated from a man aged 18 to 30 in good health.

The V call is TRBV14, the J call TRBJ1-3, with 9 bases matching TRBD1. Germline V gene sequence: CDR1 SGHDN, CDR2 FVKESK. J lost 8 bases, V lost 8 bases, and 1 base had no gene match. CDR3 size: 11 residues. Written as DNA, the CDR3 is TGTGCCAGCGGACAGGGGCACACCATATATTTT. This encodes CASGQGHTIYF.

The chain has TRBV10-3 and TRBJ1-1; TRBD1 matches 8 bases. This CDR3 has 13 residues. Germline V CDR1 and CDR2: ENHRY, SYGVKD. V gave up 3 bases and J gave up 8 bases; unmatched junction bases: 5. The CDR3 spells CAISDRGQEEAFF. The DNA of the CDR3 is TGTGCCATCAGTGACCGGGGACAGGAGGAAGCTTTCTTT.

This clone occurred once. The chain joins TRBV30 to TRBJ2-7; D perhaps matches TRBD1 (5 bases). There are 13 residues in the CDR3. V was trimmed by 4 bases and J by 6 bases, leaving 16 bases between them. Per germline, CDR1 GTSNPN and CDR2 SVGIG (reference sequence). CDR3 nucleotides: TGTGCCTGGAAGGGGTCCCACCAATCCGAGCAGTACTTC. It specifies CAWKGSHQSEQYF.

The J gene is TRBJ2-7, the V gene TRBV28, with TRBD2 matching 7 bases. The CDR3 has 15 amino acids. Germline CDR1 MDHEN, CDR2 SYDVKM. Unmatched junction bases numbered 13, after V lost 5 bases and J lost 6 bases. CDR3 in DNA: TGTGCCAGCAGTGGCCCGGGGGAGGGAAAGGTCGAGCAGTACTTC. It translates to CASSGPGEGKVEQYF. Complete variable domain (other parts from reference TRBV28 and TRBJ2-7): DVKVTQSSRYLVKRTGEKVFLECVQDMDHENMFWYRQDPGLGLRLIYFSYDVKMKEKGDIPEGYSVSREKKERFSLILESASTNQTSMYLCASSGPGEGKVEQYFGPGTRLTVT.

V usage is TRBV6-5 and J usage is TRBJ2-3, with 9 bases identical to TRBD2. This CDR3 region has 14 residues. CDR1 is MNHEY, CDR2 SVGAGI, per germline. V shed 4 bases and J 8 bases; nucleotides not matched to a gene: 7. The CDR3 DNA reads TGTGCCAGCAGTTCCGGGACTAGCTTCGTTACGCAGTATTTT. It translates to CASSSGTSFVTQYF.

This clone turned up a few times. The V call is TRBV2, the J call TRBJ1-1; D is uncertain. Trimming left V 9 bases short and J 11 bases short, with 16 bases between. From germline, CDR1 is SNHLY and CDR2 FYNNEI. The CDR3 length is 11 residues. The CDR3: CASAIELVAFF. The DNA of the CDR3 is TGTGCCAGTGCGATCGAGTTGGTCGCTTTCTTT. The variable domain in full, completed from reference TRBV2 and TRBJ1-1, reads EPEVTQTPSHQVTQMGQEVILRCVPISNHLYFYWYRQILGQKVEFLVSFYNNEISEKSEIFDDQFSVERPDGSNFTLKIRSTKLEDSAMYFCASAIELVAFFGQGTRLTVV.

The genes are TRBV14 and TRBJ1-2; possibly TRBD1 for D (6 bases). The germline CDR1 and CDR2 sequences are SGHDN and FVKESK. The CDR3 is made up of 15 amino acids. The V end was cut by 0 bases, the J end by 2 bases, with 10 bases between. The CDR3 nucleotides read TGTGCCAGCAGCCAAGACAGGGGAATGAACTATGGCTACACCTTC. This gives the protein CASSQDRGMNYGYTF.

The CDR3 DNA is TGTGCCAGTAGTATCGGAGGGCTTCCCTATGGCTACACCTTC. This encodes CASSIGGLPYGYTF. The genes are TRBV19 and TRBJ1-2; D gene unclear. Trimming shortened V by 3 bases and J by 4 bases, and 12 bases separated the two germline ends. The CDR3 is 14 residues long. In germline, CDR1 is LNHDA, CDR2 SQIVND (reference sequence).

This rearrangement joins TRBV2 to TRBJ1-1; D uncertain. Trimming stripped 7 bases from V and 0 bases from J, with 12 bases between. Looked up from germline, CDR1 is SNHLY and CDR2 is FYNNEI. The CDR3 consists of 14 residues. CDR3 sequence: CASTSIEMNTEAFF. DNA of the CDR3: TGTGCCAGCACTTCGATTGAGATGAACACTGAAGCTTTCTTT.

J is TRBJ1-2 and V is TRBV11-2; possibly TRBD1 for D (6 bases). The CDR3 runs to 15 residues. CDR1 is SGHAT, CDR2 FQNNGV, per germline. V was pared by 5 bases and J by 7 bases, with 20 bases between. The CDR3 sequence is CASSPGQMVTSGYTF. CDR3 in DNA: TGTGCCAGCAGCCCTGGACAGATGGTAACGAGTGGCTACACCTTC. Full variable domain (rest looked up from reference TRBV11-2 and TRBJ1-2): EAGVAQSPRYKIIEKRQSVAFWCNPISGHATLYWYQQILGQGPKLLIQFQNNGVVDDSQLPKDRFSAERLKGVDSTLKIQPAKLEDSAVYLCASSPGQMVTSGYTFGSGTRLTVV.

Note on this clone: In the same sample, other DNA sequences code for this CDR3. This rearrangement joins TRBV20-1 to TRBJ1-1; D is ambiguous. Deletions cut 6 bases from V and 2 bases from J, with 7 bases between. The CDR3 loop spans 11 amino acids. The germline V gene encodes CDR1 DFQATT and CDR2 SNEGSKA (reference sequence). This CDR3 reads CSARVNTEAFF. The CDR3 coding sequence is TGCAGTGCGCGCGTCAACACTGAAGCTTTCTTT.

The chain carries TRBV5-1 and TRBJ1-2; no definite D call. Germline V gives CDR1 SGHRS, CDR2 YFSETQ. V gave up 4 bases and J gave up 1 base, with 8 bases separating them. The length of the CDR3 is 13 residues. The CDR3 protein is CASSQDGNYGYTF. For the CDR3, the DNA is TGCGCCAGCAGCCAGGACGGTAACTATGGCTACACCTTC.

The chain employs TRBV30 and TRBJ1-1; D gene uncertain. CDR3 length equals 12 residues. With 5 bases removed from V and 1 base from J, the gap between germline ends came to 8 bases. Germline CDR1 GTSNPN, CDR2 SVGIG (reference sequence). This CDR3 is CAWGQWNTEAFF. CDR3 DNA sequence: TGTGCCTGGGGCCAATGGAACACTGAAGCTTTCTTT.

The chain is built from TRBV5-1 and TRBJ2-7; D is perhaps TRBD2 (5 bases). The CDR3 totals 14 residues. V was shortened by 3 bases and J by 1 base, with 11 bases between the two germline ends. Germline V gene lookup returns CDR1 SGHRS and CDR2 YFSETQ. As DNA, the CDR3 is TGCGCCAGCAGCTCGGGGTTTCTTTCCTACGAGCAGTACTTC. It yields the protein CASSSGFLSYEQYF.

This CDR3 is CASSFLQPGSTYEQYF. CDR3 DNA: TGTGCCAGCAGCTTCCTACAGCCAGGCTCCACCTACGAGCAGTACTTC. The rearrangement joins TRBV7-9 to TRBJ2-7; no firm D call. Germline lookup yields CDR1 SEHNR and CDR2 FQNEAQ (reference sequence). With 3 bases removed from V and 2 bases from J, the gap between germline ends came to 17 bases. This CDR3 spans 16 amino acids.